The 23 T cell receptor beta chains given below trace back to one sample, sequenced in a study of T-cell reconstitution after alpha-beta-depleted transplantation in children (dated by TCRdb to about 2016). This specimen's treatment or condition label, interpreted: allogeneic hematopoietic cell transplantation with graft depleted of TCRalphabeta T cells and CD19 B cells. Antigens of these TCRs are unknown. The paper as a whole reports these results and caveats: The frequencies of hyperexpanded clones fell over the following months, and after one year, T-cell counts and TCRbeta diversity were mostly attributed to newly produced T cells.

Library preparation employed PCR. The sequencer listed for this sample is Illumina HiSeq 2500. TCR library preparation used molecular barcoding, with unique molecular identifiers applied to normalize quantification of the TCRbeta repertoire. TCRdb's own reprocessing of the public reads used fastp at Q25 and MiXCR and kept productive beta chains. Here each entry gathers all rows of one CDR3 protein and keeps the most common genes and DNA. Counted in this sample were some 300,000 distinct CDR3 sequences; 7.5% to 9% of them appeared once. The top ten clones comprise 9.1% of the sample. The specimen was peripheral blood, collected 360 days after TCRalphabeta/CD19-depleted stem cell transplant. Receptors originate from a female patient aged 2-10 years who had a stem cell transplant for Fanconi anemia, so the T cells may come from the graft donor.

This clonotype has at least ten counts. The chain carries TRBV12-3 or TRBV12-4 and TRBJ2-7; D possibly uses TRBD1 or TRBD2 (7 bases each). The CDR3 extends over 15 amino acids. Trimming stripped 6 bases from V and 5 bases from J, with 20 bases between. The CDR3: CASSQGGIRSHEQYF. The CDR3 DNA sequence: TGTGCCAGCAGCCAGGGGGGGATTCGATCCCACGAGCAGTACTTC.

This clonotype was observed many times. The genes are TRBV5-1 and TRBJ2-7; the match to TRBD1 covers 7 bases. This CDR3 region has 12 residues. Germline V lookup: CDR1 SGHRS, CDR2 YFSETQ. V shed 3 bases, J shed 5 bases, and the junction held 2 bases outside the gene matches. The CDR3 loop is CASSWGQNEQYF. CDR3 bases: TGCGCCAGCAGCTGGGGACAGAACGAGCAGTACTTC.

This clonotype was counted between two and nine times. The V call is TRBV5-1, the J call TRBJ1-1, with D possibly TRBD1 on 5 matching bases. Germline-derived CDR1 and CDR2 are SGHRS and YFSETQ. This CDR3 has 18 amino acids. The V gene lost 4 bases and the J gene lost 1 base, with 23 bases spanning the gap. This CDR3 is CASSGWMGGTLENTEAFF. Here the CDR3 DNA reads TGCGCCAGCAGCGGGTGGATGGGGGGGACCCTTGAGAACACTGAAGCTTTCTTT. Based on the CDR3 plus reference TRBV5-1 and TRBJ1-1, the full variable domain is KAGVTQTPRYLIKTRGQQVTLSCSPISGHRSVSWYQQTPGQGLQFLFEYFSETQRNKGNFPGRFSGRQFSNSRSEMNVSTLELGDSALYLCASSGWMGGTLENTEAFFGQGTRLTVV.

The table lists this clonotype with many counts. This rearrangement joins TRBV20-1 to TRBJ1-5; possibly TRBD1 for D (6 bases). The V end lost 1 base, the J end lost 5 bases, and 12 bases lay between the germline ends. The CDR3 is 14 amino acids. The V gene's germline CDR1 is DFQATT and CDR2 SNEGSKA (reference sequence). The CDR3, as DNA: TGCAGTGCTAGAGGAGGGACAAGAGATCAGCCCCAGCATTTT. Protein: CSARGGTRDQPQHF.

This clonotype appeared a few times. The CDR3 DNA follows: TGTGCCAGCAGTGAAAAGGTCAGCCCGAACACCGGGGAGCTGTTTTTT. Protein product: CASSEKVSPNTGELFF. The V gene is TRBV2, the J gene TRBJ2-2; D is undetermined. The CDR3 totals 16 residues. Germline assignment: CDR1 SNHLY and CDR2 FYNNEI. Trimming left V 2 bases short and J 0 bases short, with 10 bases between. The variable domain in full, completed from reference TRBV2 and TRBJ2-2, reads EPEVTQTPSHQVTQMGQEVILRCVPISNHLYFYWYRQILGQKVEFLVSFYNNEISEKSEIFDDQFSVERPDGSNFTLKIRSTKLEDSAMYFCASSEKVSPNTGELFFGEGSRLTVL.

This clonotype was found many times. The chain uses TRBV27 and TRBJ2-1, with 10 bases aligning to TRBD2. The germline V gene encodes CDR1 MNHEY and CDR2 SMNVEV (reference sequence). Losses at the gene ends were 3 bases for V and 4 bases for J; bases not matched to a gene: 3. The CDR3 runs 15 residues. The CDR3 here is CASSFSSGGYNEQFF. As DNA, the CDR3 is TGTGCCAGCAGTTTCTCTAGCGGGGGATACAATGAGCAGTTCTTC.

This clonotype showed up just a few times. CDR3 coding DNA: TGTGCCACCAGTCCGGGACACCGATACGAGCAGTACGTC. It codes for CATSPGHRYEQYV. This rearrangement joins TRBV15 to TRBJ2-7; D is possibly TRBD1 (6 bases). CDR1 and CDR2 from the germline V gene are LNHNV and YYDKDF (reference sequence). The V and J ends lost 6 bases and 4 bases respectively, with 13 bases between them. There are 13 residues in the CDR3.

The CDR3 loop reads CASSPLSGTYGGYTF. The CDR3 coding sequence is TGTGCCAGCAGTCCCCTTTCGGGGACCTATGGAGGCTACACCTTC. The genes are TRBV12-3 or TRBV12-4 and TRBJ1-2, with D possibly matching TRBD1 (5 bases). V was shortened by 5 bases and J by 8 bases, with 21 bases between the two germline ends. This CDR3 spans 15 amino acids.

This clonotype came up many times. This chain uses TRBV7-2 with TRBJ2-1; D uncertain. The CDR3 runs 15 residues. The V and J ends lost 5 bases and 5 bases respectively, with 16 bases between them. Germline V gene data show CDR1 as SGHTA and CDR2 as FQGNSA. CDR3 sequence (DNA): TGTGCCAGCAGCCTCCTAGGAGTCCGAGACAATGAGCAGTTCTTC. It yields the protein CASSLLGVRDNEQFF.

The V gene is TRBV2, the J gene TRBJ2-5; no firm D call. The CDR3 runs to 14 residues. Trimming took 2 bases from V and 9 from J, leaving 16 bases between them. CDR1 SNHLY and CDR2 FYNNEI come from the germline V gene. This CDR3 is CASSEPRRIAAQYF. CDR3 DNA sequence: TGTGCCAGCAGTGAACCCCGGCGGATTGCGGCCCAGTACTTC.

This clonotype was counted at least ten times. This sequence joins TRBV4-2 and TRBJ2-3, with TRBD2 identical over 9 bases. The length of the CDR3 is 16 residues. The germline V gene has CDR1 LGHNA and CDR2 YNFKEQ. J lost 0 bases, V lost 5 bases, and 6 bases had no gene match. The CDR3 here is CASSVIAGASTDTQYF. CDR3 coding DNA: TGTGCCAGCAGCGTTATAGCGGGAGCTAGCACAGATACGCAGTATTTT.

The table lists this clonotype with many counts. CDR3 nucleotide sequence: TGTGCCAGCAGCTGGGGAATGATTGCGGAGACCCAGTACTTC. Translation gives CASSWGMIAETQYF. The chain links TRBV5-6 to TRBJ2-5, with D unresolved. Trimming took 3 bases from V and 5 from J, leaving 14 bases between them. From germline, CDR1 is SGHDT and CDR2 YYEEEE. The CDR3 runs 14 residues.

This clonotype was seen repeatedly, ten times or more. The chain carries TRBV6-5 and TRBJ2-7; a possible D gene is TRBD2 (6 bases). Trimming stripped 8 bases from V and 3 bases from J, with 14 bases between. CDR1 is MNHEY, CDR2 SVGAGI, per germline. The length of the CDR3 is 13 residues. The CDR3 is CASGRGKGYEQYF. CDR3 bases: TGTGCCAGCGGCCGGGGGAAGGGCTACGAGCAGTACTTC.

This clonotype was recorded many times. The rearrangement links TRBV9 to TRBJ1-3; maybe TRBD1 (5 bases). Trimming left V 4 bases short and J 0 bases short, with 17 bases between. The CDR3 has 17 amino acids. Germline CDR1 and CDR2: SGDLS and YYNGEE. CDR3 protein: CASSLVPGDLSGNTIYF. The CDR3 DNA follows: TGTGCCAGCAGCCTCGTTCCCGGGGACCTCTCTGGAAACACCATATATTTT.

To note about this clonotype: This may be a read error, as it is one base from a much larger clone. The CDR3 protein is CSAFFSGGNHPQHF. In DNA form, the CDR3 reads TGCAGTGCTTTCTTTTCGGGGGGGAATCATCCCCAGCATTTT. The gene calls are TRBV20-1 and TRBJ1-5; a possible D gene is TRBD1 (5 bases). CDR1 is DFQATT and CDR2 is SNEGSKA in the germline V gene (reference sequence). The CDR3 is 14 residues long.

The table lists this clonotype with a few counts. The chain couples TRBV5-1 to TRBJ1-3, with TRBD1 as a possible D gene (6 bases). CDR1 and CDR2 (germline): SGHRS, YFSETQ. This CDR3 contains 16 residues. Trimming removed 0 bases at V and 4 bases at J, with 14 bases between. The CDR3 DNA reads as TGCGCCAGCAGCTTGGCGGGAGGGACACAAGGAAACACCATATATTTT. Translation: CASSLAGGTQGNTIYF.

The chain links TRBV20-1 to TRBJ2-5; TRBD2 matches 10 bases. V was clipped by 3 bases and J by 1 base; unmatched bases: 5. The length of the CDR3 is 15 residues. Germline V gene sequence: CDR1 DFQATT, CDR2 SNEGSKA (reference sequence). CDR3 protein: CSARERGGSQETQYF. The CDR3 region has the DNA TGCAGTGCTAGGGAGCGGGGGGGCTCCCAAGAGACCCAGTACTTC.

This clonotype turned up a few times. This sequence joins TRBV5-1 and TRBJ2-1, with 9 positions matching TRBD2. Germline lookup yields CDR1 SGHRS and CDR2 YFSETQ. This CDR3 comprises 16 residues. The ends lost 3 bases at V and 7 bases at J; junction bases unmatched: 11. The DNA of the CDR3 is TGCGCCAGCAGCTGGCCGAAGGTAGCGGGGGATAATGAGCAGTTCTTC. Its protein is CASSWPKVAGDNEQFF.

In its sample, this clonotype was seen many times. V gene TRBV7-9 combines with J gene TRBJ2-7; 7 positions agree with TRBD2. Germline loops: CDR1 SEHNR, CDR2 FQNEAQ (reference sequence). The CDR3 spans 15 residues. The V gene end was trimmed by 5 bases and the J gene end by 3 bases; junction bases not matched to a gene: 10. This chain's CDR3 is CASSPEVGGVYEQYF. CDR3 nucleotides: TGTGCCAGCAGCCCTGAAGTTGGGGGGGTCTACGAGCAGTACTTC.

Only a few counts were recorded for this clonotype. Here the CDR3 DNA reads TGTGCCAGCAGCCTCCTCTACACCGGGGAGCTGTTTTTT. It specifies CASSLLYTGELFF. The V call is TRBV6-1, the J call TRBJ2-2; D gene uncertain. Germline values: CDR1 MNHNS, CDR2 SASEGT. Trimming shortened V by 6 bases and J by 3 bases, and 8 bases separated the two germline ends. The CDR3 spans 13 residues.

CDR3 residues: CASSLGIQPQHF. The CDR3 DNA reads TGTGCCAGCAGCTTAGGGATTCAGCCCCAGCATTTT. The V and J genes are TRBV7-8 and TRBJ1-5; D gene ambiguous. The V end lost 1 base, the J end lost 6 bases, and 4 bases lay between the germline ends. CDR1 is SGHVS and CDR2 is FQNEAQ in the germline V gene. This CDR3 region has 12 residues.

This clonotype was recorded a few times. The CDR3 protein is CASSFGVTDSGNTIYF. CDR3 sequence (DNA): TGTGCCAGCAGCTTCGGGGTTACGGACTCTGGAAACACCATATATTTT. V is TRBV7-6 and J is TRBJ1-3, with unresolved D. This CDR3 region has 16 residues. Between the trimmed V and J ends, which lost 3 bases and 0 bases, there was a span of 12 bases. Germline CDR1 is SGHVS and CDR2 is FNYEAQ.

This clonotype has a count of ten or more. V gene TRBV15 combines with J gene TRBJ1-6; 7 bases fit TRBD1. The CDR3 is made up of 18 amino acids. V gave up 2 bases and J gave up 0 bases; unmatched junction bases: 7. Germline CDR1 is LNHNV and CDR2 is YYDKDF (reference sequence). The CDR3 is CATSRHRTGTSYNSPLHF. The CDR3 DNA reads TGTGCCACCAGCAGACACAGGACAGGAACCTCCTATAATTCACCCCTCCACTTT.